This T cell receptor beta chain was documented in a study of graft-versus-host responses after intestinal transplantation. Per germline, CDR1 SGHNT and CDR2 YYREEE (reference sequence). Between the trimmed V and J ends, which lost 3 bases and 3 bases, there was a span of 15 bases. The CDR3 totals 15 residues. TCRdb's copy holds only in-frame clones and misses some; the assay was immunoSEQ multiplex PCR. The sample includes approximately 28,000 clones, just under 95% of them seen just once. This TCR came from a human patient who received an intestinal transplant, so some T cells may come from the graft donor. The source material was PBMCs, sampled 66 days after intestinal transplant. V is TRBV5-4 and J is TRBJ1-1; D may be TRBD1 (6 bases). The CDR3 spells CASSSLPTGYTEAFF. In DNA, the CDR3 is TGTGCCAGCAGCTCCTTACCCACAGGGTACACTGAAGCTTTCTTT. The whole variable domain, remainder taken from reference TRBV5-4 and TRBJ1-1, is ETGVTQSPTHLIKTRGQQVTLRCSSQSGHNTVSWYQQALGQGPQFIFQYYREEENGRGNFPPRFSGLQFPNYSSELNVNALELDDSALYLCASSSLPTGYTEAFFGQGTRLTVV.